A single sample is the source of the 10 T cell receptor beta chains below, sequenced in a study of blood T cells in healthy people across ages. A second PCR of 7 to 11 cycles used a sample-barcoded 5' primer and a J-beta primer mix. TCRdb re-called the 5' RACE reads with MiXCR, one entry per CDR3 protein. Among 1.5 million to 2 million distinct CDR3 sequences listed, under 30% were seen once. Input material: blood. The receptors originated from a woman under 40 in good health.

This clonotype has at least ten counts. V and J are TRBV6-5 and TRBJ2-7; D is unresolved. The CDR3 is 14 amino acids. Trimming cost V 8 bases and J 2 bases, with 16 bases left between them. The V gene's germline CDR1 is MNHEY and CDR2 SVGAGI. CDR3 region: CASSPGGSTYEQYF. DNA for the CDR3: TGTGCCAGCTCCCCTGGTGGATCAACCTACGAGCAGTACTTC.

The chain carries TRBV20-1 and TRBJ2-2; 10 bases fit TRBD2. Germline CDR1 reads DFQATT; CDR2 reads SNEGSKA (reference sequence). Trimming took 8 bases from V and 6 from J; bases not matched to a gene: 3. This CDR3 is built from 12 residues. The CDR3 coding sequence is TGCAGTAAGGGACTAGCGCCCGGGGAGCTGTTTTTT. This encodes CSKGLAPGELFF.

This clonotype was recorded at least ten times. The chain combines TRBV20-1 with TRBJ2-7; D perhaps matches TRBD2 (5 bases). Trimming took 1 base from V and 6 from J, leaving 13 bases between them. Germline loops: CDR1 DFQATT, CDR2 SNEGSKA (reference sequence). The CDR3 runs to 13 residues. CDR3 in DNA: TGCAGTGCTAGAGCGGACTCACCGTCCGAGCAGTACTTC. Translating gives CSARADSPSEQYF.

The chain uses TRBV12-3 or TRBV12-4 and TRBJ1-1; D unclear. The length of the CDR3 is 13 residues. V dropped 8 bases and J dropped 1 base, with 11 bases sitting between them. The CDR3 here is CASSRNENTEAFF. CDR3 DNA: TGTGCCAGCTCCAGAAATGAGAACACTGAAGCTTTCTTT.

The sample holds many counts of this clonotype. The V and J genes are TRBV20-1 and TRBJ2-1; 13 bases are shared with TRBD2. After removal of 4 bases from V and 8 bases from J, the junction contained 8 bases not matched to a gene. The length of the CDR3 is 15 residues. CDR1 is DFQATT and CDR2 is SNEGSKA in the germline V gene (reference sequence). CDR3 loop: CSATPQGLAGDEQFF. The DNA for the CDR3 is TGCAGTGCTACCCCCCAAGGACTAGCGGGAGATGAGCAGTTCTTC.

This clonotype was counted many times. This chain connects TRBV4-1 to TRBJ1-2; D gene uncertain. Trimming took off 1 base at V and 1 base at J, with 13 bases between the two ends. This CDR3 is 16 amino acids long. Looked up from germline, CDR1 is MGHRA and CDR2 is YSYEKL. This CDR3 is CASSQGSSPINYGYTF. In DNA, the CDR3 is TGCGCCAGCAGCCAAGGCAGCAGTCCTATTAACTATGGCTACACCTTC.

The sample holds many counts of this clonotype. The chain is built from TRBV9 and TRBJ2-1, with TRBD2 identical over 8 bases. This CDR3 contains 15 residues. Looked up from germline, CDR1 is SGDLS and CDR2 is YYNGEE. The V gene end was trimmed by 3 bases and the J gene end by 0 bases; junction bases not matched to a gene: 2. The DNA for the CDR3 is TGTGCCAGCAGCGAAGCGGGAGCCTCCTACAATGAGCAGTTCTTC. This encodes CASSEAGASYNEQFF.

Points on this clonotype: A much more abundant neighbour one base away suggests this may be a read error. J is TRBJ2-5 and V is TRBV9; 9 nucleotides agree with TRBD2. Germline CDR1 SGDLS, CDR2 YYNGEE. V lost 3 bases to trimming and J lost 11 bases; unmatched junction nucleotides: 14. The CDR3 sequence is 15 residues long. The CDR3 DNA reads as TGTGCCAGCAGCGCGGGACTAGCCCCTGACAATGAGCAGTACTTC. Translated: CASSAGLAPDNEQYF.

This clonotype was counted a few times. The genes are TRBV28 and TRBJ2-1, with 16 positions matching TRBD2. V shed 1 base and J 2 bases; nucleotides not matched to a gene: 2. Germline assignment: CDR1 MDHEN and CDR2 SYDVKM. The CDR3 covers 18 residues. The CDR3 sequence is CASSLLGTSGGAYNEQFF. CDR3 nucleotide sequence: TGTGCCAGCAGTTTATTGGGGACTAGCGGGGGGGCCTACAATGAGCAGTTCTTC.

Regarding this clonotype: This may come from a read error, since a much larger clone is one base off. The chain recombines TRBV6-2 or TRBV6-3 with TRBJ2-1; 8 nucleotides match TRBD1. The CDR3 is 14 residues long. Germline values: CDR1 MNHEY, CDR2 SVGEGT. This chain's CDR3 is CASSYARQGNEQVF. CDR3 sequence (DNA): TGTGCCAGCAGTTATGCCCGACAGGGGAATGAGCAGGTCTTC.